This T cell receptor beta chain appears in the sequencing data of a study of blood T cells in healthy people across ages. Findings and caveats of the study: Naive CD4+ cell counts and diversity both ran higher in long-lived than in aged donors.

PCR was performed a second time for roughly 7 to 12 cycles using a sample-barcoded 5' primer and a J-beta primer mix. A single record per CDR3 protein comes from TCRdb applying MiXCR to the 5' RACE reads. The data hold around 1,000,000 distinct CDR3 sequences, with less than 25% observed a single time. The length of the CDR3 is 15 residues. The germline CDR1 and CDR2 sequences are DFQATT and SNEGSKA (reference sequence). To note about this clonotype: The antigen is not known. A junction boundary mismatches the germline segment, possibly from a read error.

It was approximately 10 milliliters of peripheral blood that were drawn from each donor. The sample was also linked to a second study, of T cells of mothers and their children. Per that paper: Donation involved a few healthy Caucasian mothers and the six children that they had.

The chain is built from TRBV20-1 and TRBJ1-3; D gene ambiguous. The sample taken for sequencing was blood. The TCR comes from a girl aged 2 to 9 in good health. The CDR3 nucleotides are TGCAGTGCTAAAACCACGGGGAGCTCTGGAAACGCCATATATTTT. Protein: CSAKTTGSSGNAIYF.